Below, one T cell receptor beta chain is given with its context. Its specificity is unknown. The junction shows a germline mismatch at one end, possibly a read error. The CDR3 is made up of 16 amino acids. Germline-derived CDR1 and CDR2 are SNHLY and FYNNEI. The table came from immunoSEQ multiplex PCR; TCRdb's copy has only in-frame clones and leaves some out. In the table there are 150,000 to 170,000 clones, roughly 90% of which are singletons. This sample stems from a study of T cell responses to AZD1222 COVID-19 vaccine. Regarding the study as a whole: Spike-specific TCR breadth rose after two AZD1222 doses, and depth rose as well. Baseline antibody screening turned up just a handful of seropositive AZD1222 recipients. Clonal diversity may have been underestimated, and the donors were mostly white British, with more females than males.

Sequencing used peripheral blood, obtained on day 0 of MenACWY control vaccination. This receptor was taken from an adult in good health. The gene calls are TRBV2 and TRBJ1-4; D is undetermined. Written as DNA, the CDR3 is TGTGCCAGCACTGAAGGAACGAGATGGGGTAATGAAAAACTGTTTTTT. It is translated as CASTEGTRWGNEKLFF.